This T cell receptor (beta chain) was captured by sequencing in a study of tumor and adjacent non-tumor tissue in lung cancer (dated by TCRdb to 2016 to 2019). Concerning the study at large: Patients with adenocarcinoma (approximately 11), squamous cell carcinoma (2) and small cell lung cancer (1) were included in the cohort. Using bulk TCRbeta repertoires from approximately 15 lung cancer patients, the study set lung tumor tissue side by side with matched distant non-tumor lung tissue. A total of 95 million to 150 million productive TCRbeta reads were generated by sequencing, corresponding to an average of about 4.17 million reads per sample. More than 25 paired specimens, one tumor and one normal lung sample per patient, were profiled by TCRbeta CDR3 sequencing. The roughly 15 enrolled patients, of whom around 10 were men and 5 were women, were aged about 30 to 80 years and were diagnosed with TNM stage I to III disease. What the authors observed across the whole study: Tumor tissue showed significantly greater TCR diversity (inverse Simpson) than normal lung tissue (about 410 vs 180, P = 0.0075, Mann-Whitney U test). Younger patients had significantly higher TCR diversity, and higher tumor TCR diversity was associated with shorter overall and disease-free survival. The methods do not name the sequencing platform or mention unique molecular identifiers. The cohort had only approximately 16 patients, and the authors noted that larger samples and more detailed clinical data are needed. Because peripheral blood was not sequenced, the blood TCRbeta repertoires of the lung cancer patients in the study went unexamined. In normal lung, the top 100 clones accounted for a significantly larger cumulative share of the repertoire than in tumor tissue.

This clonotype was seen a handful of times. Its antigen is still unknown. The input lacks base qualities; no much larger clone sits a single base away. Libraries were made using multiplex PCR. The sequencer was an Illumina HiSeq 2500. TCRbeta libraries were built by three rounds of nested PCR using primers (Table S4), following protocols modified from ARM-PCR. Before sequencing, PCR products in the 200-500 bp range were cut out of the gel and cleaned up using the QIAquick gel extraction kit. In the authors' own workflow: Reads were cleaned with Trimmomatic, merged with FLASH into complete CDR3 sequences, and assigned to V(D)J germline segments with MiTCR. Clonal diversity was calculated as the inverse Simpson's index using VDJtools. A read counted as productive if the sequence was in-frame and lacked a premature stop codon. The public reads were run again by TCRdb, first through fastp at Q25 and then through MiXCR, and only productive beta chains were kept. Every distinct CDR3 protein forms one entry, paired with its most common genes and DNA. TCRdb's processing, not the study's, gives the V and J calls here. Across this sample there are 220,000 or so distinct CDR3 sequences, with about 76% seen only once. Around 27% of the sample goes to the ten largest clones.

RNA was isolated from bulk unsorted tissue, and RNA quality was assessed with a NanoDrop ND-1000 and an Agilent 2100. All donors had newly diagnosed lung cancer, had not received prior chemotherapy, and were admitted for thoracic surgery in China between August and November 2014. The study excluded patients who had received radiotherapy or chemotherapy before or who had another cancer at the same time. Pieces of surgical tissue measuring about 1-2 cm3 were kept in RNAlater solution and stored at -80 degrees C until use. This clonotype was sampled from a man in his sixties with non-small cell lung cancer. Material: lung tumor tissue.

This receptor has the CDR3 CSARGGPGDTEAFF. The nucleotides read TGCAGTGCTAGGGGGGGCCCCGGGGACACTGAAGCTTTCTTT. The chain employs TRBV20-1 and TRBJ1-1, with TRBD1 as a weak D call on 6 bases. Based on the germline V gene (reference sequence), the CDR1 and CDR2 sequences are DFQATT and SNEGSKA. The CDR3 has 14 amino acids, counting the end cysteine and phenylalanine. Kept here is only the CDR3 DNA, which spans 42 bases and is read in frame from base 1. V gives up 3 bases and J gives up 3 bases, and the segment between their germline ends measures 14 bases.